These 17 T cell receptor beta chains share one sample of origin, sequenced in a study of blood T cells in healthy people across ages. Primed by a sample-barcoded 5' primer and a J-beta primer mix, a second PCR proceeded for about 6 to 11 cycles. TCRdb processed the 5' RACE reads anew with MiXCR; each CDR3 protein has one entry. The sample comprises 780,000 or so distinct CDR3 sequences, approximately 53% of which are singletons, and roughly 24% rests with the top ten. Source material: blood. The receptor set was obtained from a man aged 40-49 years in good health.

This clonotype was detected only a few times. The chain has TRBV5-1 and TRBJ2-7, with 10 bases matching TRBD1. The CDR3 contains 17 residues. Looked up from germline, CDR1 is SGHRS and CDR2 is YFSETQ. The trim removed 3 bases at V and 3 bases at J, leaving 12 bases unmatched. This CDR3 reads CASSSNPSGTGVYEQYF. The CDR3 bases are TGCGCCAGCAGCTCAAATCCATCCGGGACAGGGGTCTACGAGCAGTACTTC.

Here the CDR3 DNA reads TGCGCCAGCAGCTTGGATGCGGGAGGATACAATGAGCAGTACTTC. Translating it yields CASSLDAGGYNEQYF. The gene calls are TRBV5-1 and TRBJ2-5; 8 bases are shared with TRBD2. This CDR3 has 15 amino acids. Germline CDR1 is SGHRS and CDR2 is YFSETQ. J was trimmed by 11 bases and V by 0 bases; bases with no gene match: 12.

The genes are TRBV12-3 or TRBV12-4 and TRBJ2-5; 7 bases are a match to TRBD2. The CDR3 totals 14 residues. Unmatched junction bases numbered 7, after V lost 5 bases and J lost 4 bases. The CDR3 region is CASSRGLVGETQYF. The CDR3, as DNA: TGTGCCAGCAGTCGAGGACTAGTTGGAGAGACCCAGTACTTC.

V is TRBV27 and J is TRBJ2-7, with 8 bases lining up with TRBD1. Germline V gene data show CDR1 as MNHEY and CDR2 as SMNVEV (reference sequence). J lost 4 bases, V lost 4 bases, and 6 bases had no gene match. The length of the CDR3 is 14 residues. DNA for the CDR3: TGTGCCAGCAGTTCCTGGACAGGGCGGTACGAGCAGTACTTC. This sequence encodes CASSSWTGRYEQYF.

CDR3 loop: CATSRVGTAKNTEAFF. CDR3 sequence (DNA): TGTGCCACCAGCAGAGTCGGGACAGCTAAAAACACTGAAGCTTTCTTT. V and J are TRBV15 and TRBJ1-1; 7 nucleotides line up with TRBD1. Germline CDR1 and CDR2: LNHNV and YYDKDF (reference sequence). This CDR3 has 16 residues. After removal of 1 base from V and 2 bases from J, the junction contained 7 bases not matched to a gene.

This clonotype was detected a few times. The rearrangement uses TRBV7-2 and TRBJ1-1; D is perhaps TRBD1 (5 bases). Between the trimmed V and J ends, which lost 5 bases and 4 bases, there was a span of 14 bases. The germline CDR1 and CDR2 sequences are SGHTA and FQGNSA. The CDR3 has 14 residues. The CDR3 bases are TGTGCCAGCAGCCCCAGCGGGGGGGGCACTGAAGCTTTCTTT. This codes for CASSPSGGGTEAFF.

This clonotype was observed a few times. The chain has TRBV4-2 and TRBJ2-7; D uncertain. Per the germline V gene, CDR1 is LGHNA and CDR2 is YNFKEQ. This CDR3 region has 15 residues. Trimming removed 1 base at V and 2 bases at J, with 12 bases between. Here the CDR3 reads CASSQAQTGAYEQYF. The CDR3 coding sequence is TGTGCCAGCAGCCAAGCCCAAACCGGAGCCTACGAGCAGTACTTC.

This clonotype was counted a few times. This rearrangement joins TRBV13 to TRBJ2-7, with 8 bases fitting TRBD2. V was clipped by 2 bases and J by 2 bases; unmatched bases: 5. The CDR3 covers 15 residues. CDR1 is PRHDT and CDR2 is FYEKMQ in the germline V gene (reference sequence). This CDR3 is CASSLIGRATYEQYF. The CDR3 DNA reads as TGTGCCAGCAGCTTAATCGGGAGGGCCACCTACGAGCAGTACTTC.

The chain recombines TRBV12-3 or TRBV12-4 with TRBJ1-4; the D gene is possibly TRBD1 (5 bases). The CDR3 extends over 13 amino acids. V was pared by 6 bases and J by 8 bases, with 13 bases between. The CDR3 DNA reads as TGTGCCAGCAGACAGTCGACAGCGGAAAAACTGTTTTTT. As protein: CASRQSTAEKLFF.

This clonotype was recorded a few times. The chain recombines TRBV29-1 with TRBJ2-1; D perhaps matches TRBD1 (5 bases). CDR3 length equals 13 residues. Germline V lookup: CDR1 SQVTM, CDR2 ANQGSEA. V was shortened by 6 bases and J by 6 bases, with 15 bases between the two germline ends. This CDR3 reads CSVGWGYSNEQFF. The CDR3 DNA is TGCAGCGTCGGTTGGGGCTACAGCAATGAGCAGTTCTTC.

About this clonotype: This CDR3 is missing its conserved last phenylalanine or tryptophan, likely due to a read error. V usage is TRBV7-3 and J usage is TRBJ2-1; D perhaps matches TRBD1 (6 bases). The CDR3 is 14 amino acids. Germline V lookup: CDR1 SGHTA, CDR2 FQGTGA. Deletions cut 5 bases from V and 5 bases from J, with 13 bases between. For the CDR3, the DNA is TGTGCCAGCAGCACAGGGATGGGGCACAATGAGCAGTTCTCC. It specifies CASSTGMGHNEQFS.

The V and J genes are TRBV20-1 and TRBJ1-5, with 8 bases lining up with TRBD1. Unmatched junction bases numbered 3, after V lost 2 bases and J lost 6 bases. The CDR3 covers 13 residues. CDR1 and CDR2 from the germline V gene are DFQATT and SNEGSKA (reference sequence). As DNA, the CDR3 is TGCAGTGCTAGAACAGGGGGGGCTCAGCCCCAGCATTTT. Its translation: CSARTGGAQPQHF.

This chain connects TRBV2 to TRBJ1-5; D gene ambiguous. Germline V gene lookup returns CDR1 SNHLY and CDR2 FYNNEI. Trimming pared 4 bases from V and 0 bases from J, leaving 7 bases between. This CDR3 comprises 14 residues. This CDR3 is CASSGESSNQPQHF. The CDR3 nucleotides read TGTGCCAGCAGTGGGGAAAGTAGCAATCAGCCCCAGCATTTT.

CDR3 DNA sequence: TGTGCCACCGGGACTACGGACAGGGCCGTCATTTCCTACAATGAGCAGTACTTC. This gives the protein CATGTTDRAVISYNEQYF. The chain joins TRBV24-1 to TRBJ2-1; D might be TRBD1 (8 bases). Near its end, the DNA agrees better with TRBJ2-7, so the J call may be wrong. The CDR3 covers 18 residues. CDR1 KGHDR and CDR2 SFDVKD come from the germline V gene.

The chain recombines TRBV28 with TRBJ2-3; TRBD1 matches at 7 bases. Germline-derived CDR1 and CDR2 are MDHEN and SYDVKM. J lost 8 bases, V lost 5 bases, and 7 bases had no gene match. This CDR3 has 13 residues. As DNA, the CDR3 is TGTGCCAGCAGTGCCTCCCCAGGGGGTACGCAGTATTTT. It yields the protein CASSASPGGTQYF.

On this clonotype itself: Compared with germline, one end of the junction differs, possibly owing to a read error. The chain carries TRBV3-1 and TRBJ2-1; no firm D call. The CDR3 consists of 12 residues. The V gene's germline CDR1 is LGHDT and CDR2 YNNKEL (reference sequence). The CDR3 reads CASSQSLNAQFF. As DNA, the CDR3 is TGTGCCAGCAGCCAATCGTTGAATGCGCAGTTCTTC.

This clonotype was counted a few times. CDR3 nucleotide sequence: TGTGCCAGCAGTCACTTACCCTTAACACGAGATAATTCACCCCTCCACTTT. Protein product: CASSHLPLTRDNSPLHF. The chain has TRBV27 and TRBJ1-6; D call uncertain. Trimming removed 5 bases from V and 5 bases from J, with 19 bases in between. The CDR3 is made up of 17 amino acids. In germline, CDR1 is MNHEY, CDR2 SMNVEV (reference sequence).